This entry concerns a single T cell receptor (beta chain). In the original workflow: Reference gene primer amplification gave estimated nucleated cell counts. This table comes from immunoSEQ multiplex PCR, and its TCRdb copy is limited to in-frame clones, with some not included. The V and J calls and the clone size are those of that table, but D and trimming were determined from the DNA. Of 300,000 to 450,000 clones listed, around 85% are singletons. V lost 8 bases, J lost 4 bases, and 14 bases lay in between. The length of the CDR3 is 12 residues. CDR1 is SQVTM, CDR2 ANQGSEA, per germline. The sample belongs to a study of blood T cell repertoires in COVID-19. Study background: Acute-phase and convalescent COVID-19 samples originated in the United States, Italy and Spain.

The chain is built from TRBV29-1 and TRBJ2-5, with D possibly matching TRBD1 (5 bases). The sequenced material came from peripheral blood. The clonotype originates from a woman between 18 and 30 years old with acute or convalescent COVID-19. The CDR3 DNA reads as TGCAGCTCGATGACAGAGGCAGAGACCCAGTACTTC. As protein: CSSMTEAETQYF.